The rows below give T cell receptor beta chains drawn from one sample of a study of shared clonotypes between healthy human individuals. The protocol was immunoSEQ multiplex PCR, while the TCRdb copy is restricted to in-frame clones and leaves out a portion. This table has 2 million to 2.5 million clones, 95% appearing once. The sample was naive CD4+ T cells sorted from blood. These receptors were obtained from a man aged 18 to 30 in good health. Each CDR3 is given with its conserved first and last residue. D genes are given only for firm matches. Clone sizes are given selectively: once, few, many, or a class where the clone is expanded.

clone_size v_call d_call cdr3_aa
NA TRBV6-5 NA CASSLRGNTEAFF
NA TRBV7-2 NA CASSSRSYEQYF
NA TRBV7-9 NA CASSLGGGKGETQYF
NA TRBV7-9 TRBD1 CASSERQGAGRDEQYF
NA TRBV5-1 NA CASSPVGTQTNNSPLHF
NA TRBV4-3 NA CASSQESAGSTEAFF
NA TRBV7-9 NA CASSLATSMSSYNSPLHF
NA TRBV5-1 TRBD1 CASSGTAKETQYF
NA TRBV7-9 NA CASSQNAGDWEYF
NA TRBV6-5 NA CASSDTSGAREKLFF
NA TRBV5-4 NA CASSLDLPRENTEAFF
NA TRBV28 NA CASSLWVSNQPQHF
NA TRBV19 NA CASSGETQYF
NA TRBV11-2 TRBD1 CASSLTGGADTQYF
NA TRBV30 TRBD1 CAWKDRENSPLHF
NA TRBV28 NA CASTQSGQHKETQYF
NA TRBV9 NA CASSVGGSTEAFF
NA TRBV7-9 NA CASSLGASNEKLFF
NA TRBV6-5 NA CATRTAIASNIQYF
NA TRBV28 TRBD1 CASSFVRGRGNQPQHF
once TRBV2 NA CASTYRAPREKLFF
NA TRBV19 NA CASSEAVDQPQHF
NA TRBV7-6 NA CASSLAPVIGGKSSYNEQFF
NA TRBV5-6 TRBD2 CASSFHGGGWTEQYF
NA TRBV4-2 TRBD2 CASSQDTKLAGGYEQYF
NA TRBV11-2 NA CASSREPQETQYF
NA TRBV4-3 TRBD2 CASSLGTIGSYEQYF
NA TRBV10-2 NA CASSESGGPNTEAFF
NA TRBV11-3 NA CASSLVFGTGELFF
once TRBV10-3 NA CAISESDGAGSPLHF
NA TRBV4-1 NA CASSQPPGDTQYF
NA TRBV28 NA CASRGGTDTQYF
NA TRBV5-4 TRBD2 CASSRTAGRGETQYF
NA TRBV6-1 NA CASRTLTNGLPHF
NA TRBV5-1 NA CASSFITGVSYEQYF
NA TRBV10-1 NA CASSESQGKSKEETQYF
NA TRBV5-1 NA CASSLAGLGTDTQYF
NA TRBV6-5 NA CASSYSSSNQPQHF
NA TRBV5-1 TRBD2 CARTDATSGSTDTQYF
NA TRBV30 NA CAWRGAGDNQPQHF